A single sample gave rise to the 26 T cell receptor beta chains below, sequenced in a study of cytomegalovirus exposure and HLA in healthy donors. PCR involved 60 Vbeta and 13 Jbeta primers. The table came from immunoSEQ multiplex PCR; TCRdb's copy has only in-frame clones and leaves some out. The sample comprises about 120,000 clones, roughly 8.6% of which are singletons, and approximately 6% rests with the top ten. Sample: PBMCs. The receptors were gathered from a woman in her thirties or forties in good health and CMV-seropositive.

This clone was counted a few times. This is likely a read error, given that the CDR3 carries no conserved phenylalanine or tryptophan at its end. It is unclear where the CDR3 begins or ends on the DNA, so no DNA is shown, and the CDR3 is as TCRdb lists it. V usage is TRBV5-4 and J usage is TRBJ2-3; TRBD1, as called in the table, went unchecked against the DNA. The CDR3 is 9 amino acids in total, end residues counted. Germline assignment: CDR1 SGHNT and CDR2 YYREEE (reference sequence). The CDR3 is CASSSQGVN.

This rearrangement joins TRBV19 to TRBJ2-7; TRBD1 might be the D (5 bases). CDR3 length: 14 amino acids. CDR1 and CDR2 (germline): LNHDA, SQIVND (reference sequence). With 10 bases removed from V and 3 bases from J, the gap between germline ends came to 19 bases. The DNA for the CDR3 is TGTGCCACTCAAACAGGTTTGGGCCTCTACGAGCAGTACTTC. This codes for CATQTGLGLYEQYF.

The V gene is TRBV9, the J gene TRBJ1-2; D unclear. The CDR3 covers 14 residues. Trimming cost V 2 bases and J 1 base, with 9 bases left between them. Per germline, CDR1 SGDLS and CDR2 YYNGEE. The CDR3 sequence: CASSVGQDNYGYTF. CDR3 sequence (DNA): TGTGCCAGCAGCGTCGGTCAGGATAACTATGGCTACACCTTC.

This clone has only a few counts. CDR3 in amino acids: CASSLPPQGRDQPQHF. DNA for the CDR3: TGTGCCAGCAGTCTCCCCCCACAGGGGCGGGATCAGCCCCAGCATTTT. The chain uses TRBV27 and TRBJ1-5, with 7 bases that match TRBD1. J lost 5 bases, V lost 5 bases, and 12 bases had no gene match. The CDR3 covers 16 residues. The V gene's germline CDR1 is MNHEY and CDR2 SMNVEV (reference sequence).

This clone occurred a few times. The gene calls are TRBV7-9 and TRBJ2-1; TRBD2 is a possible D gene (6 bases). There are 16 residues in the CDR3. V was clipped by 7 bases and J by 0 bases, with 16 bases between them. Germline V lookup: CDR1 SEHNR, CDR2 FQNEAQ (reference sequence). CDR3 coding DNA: TGTGCCAGCACCAAGAGGCGGGATAGCTCCTACAATGAGCAGTTCTTC. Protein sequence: CASTKRRDSSYNEQFF.

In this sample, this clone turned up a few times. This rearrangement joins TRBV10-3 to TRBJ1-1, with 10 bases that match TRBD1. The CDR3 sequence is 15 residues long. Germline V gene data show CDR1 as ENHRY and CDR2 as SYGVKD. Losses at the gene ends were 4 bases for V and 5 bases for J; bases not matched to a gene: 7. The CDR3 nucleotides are TGTGCCATCAGTGGGCCGGGACAGGGGTCGACTGAAGCTTTCTTT. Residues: CAISGPGQGSTEAFF.

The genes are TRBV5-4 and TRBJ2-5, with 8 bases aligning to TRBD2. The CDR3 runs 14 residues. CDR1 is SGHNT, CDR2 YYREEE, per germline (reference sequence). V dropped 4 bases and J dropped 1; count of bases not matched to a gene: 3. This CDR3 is CASSPGTSQETQYF. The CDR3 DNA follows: TGTGCCAGCAGCCCAGGGACTAGCCAAGAGACCCAGTACTTC.

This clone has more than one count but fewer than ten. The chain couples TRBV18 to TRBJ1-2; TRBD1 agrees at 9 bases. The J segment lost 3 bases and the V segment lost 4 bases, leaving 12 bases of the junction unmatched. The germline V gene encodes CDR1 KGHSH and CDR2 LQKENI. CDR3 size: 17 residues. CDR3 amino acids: CASSQQRSRTGDYGYTF. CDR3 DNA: TGTGCCAGCTCACAGCAGAGGTCCAGGACAGGGGACTATGGCTACACCTTC.

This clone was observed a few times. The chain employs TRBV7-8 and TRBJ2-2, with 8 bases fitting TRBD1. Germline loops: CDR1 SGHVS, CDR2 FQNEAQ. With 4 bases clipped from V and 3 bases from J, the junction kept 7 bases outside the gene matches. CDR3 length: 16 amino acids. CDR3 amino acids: CASSSRTGTDTGELFF. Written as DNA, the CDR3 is TGTGCCAGCAGCTCCCGGACAGGGACAGACACCGGGGAGCTGTTTTTT.

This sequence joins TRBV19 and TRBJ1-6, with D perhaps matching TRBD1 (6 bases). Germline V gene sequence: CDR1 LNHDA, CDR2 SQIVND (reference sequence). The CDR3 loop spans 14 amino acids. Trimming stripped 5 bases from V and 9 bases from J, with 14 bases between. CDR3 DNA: TGTGCCAGTAGTTTCCTCAGGGGTGGTTCACCCCTCCACTTT. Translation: CASSFLRGGSPLHF.

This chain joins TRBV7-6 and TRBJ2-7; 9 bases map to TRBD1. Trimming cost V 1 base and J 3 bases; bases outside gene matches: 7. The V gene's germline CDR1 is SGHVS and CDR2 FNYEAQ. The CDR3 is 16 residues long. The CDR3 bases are TGTGCCAGCAGCTTAGATGCGGGGACAGGGTTCTACGAGCAGTACTTC. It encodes CASSLDAGTGFYEQYF.

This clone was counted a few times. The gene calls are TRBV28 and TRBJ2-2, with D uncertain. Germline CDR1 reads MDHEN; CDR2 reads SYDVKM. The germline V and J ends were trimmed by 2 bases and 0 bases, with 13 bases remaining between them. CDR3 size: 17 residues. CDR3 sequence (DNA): TGTGCCAGCAGTTTACGGTTAGAAAAATCGAACACCGGGGAGCTGTTTTTT. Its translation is CASSLRLEKSNTGELFF.

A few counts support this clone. The CDR3 spells CASSLPRGTSGGRETQYF. In nucleotides, the CDR3 is TGCGCCAGCAGCCTCCCTCGAGGAACTAGCGGGGGGAGGGAGACCCAGTACTTC. The chain has TRBV4-1 and TRBJ2-5; 12 bases fit TRBD2. Germline V gene lookup returns CDR1 MGHRA and CDR2 YSYEKL. Trimming removed 4 bases from V and 5 bases from J; junction bases left unmatched: 14. This CDR3 has 18 residues.

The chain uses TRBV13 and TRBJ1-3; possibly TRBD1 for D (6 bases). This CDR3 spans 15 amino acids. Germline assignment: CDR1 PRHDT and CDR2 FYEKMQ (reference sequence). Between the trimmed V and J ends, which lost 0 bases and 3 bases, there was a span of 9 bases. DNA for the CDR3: TGTGCCAGCAGCTTAGGGGCAGGGGTTGGAAACACCATATATTTT. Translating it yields CASSLGAGVGNTIYF.

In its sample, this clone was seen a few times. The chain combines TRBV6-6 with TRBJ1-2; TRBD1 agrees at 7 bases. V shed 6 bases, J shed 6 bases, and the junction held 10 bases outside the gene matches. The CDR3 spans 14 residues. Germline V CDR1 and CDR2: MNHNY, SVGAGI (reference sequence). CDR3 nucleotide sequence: TGTGCCAGCAGACGACAGGGTGAGAGTGATGGCTACACCTTC. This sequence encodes CASRRQGESDGYTF.

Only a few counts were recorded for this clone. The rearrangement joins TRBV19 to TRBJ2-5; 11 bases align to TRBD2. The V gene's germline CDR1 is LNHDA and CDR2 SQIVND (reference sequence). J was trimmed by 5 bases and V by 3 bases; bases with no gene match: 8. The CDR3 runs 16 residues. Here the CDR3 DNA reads TGTGCCAGTAGTATGATGGGTAGCGGGGGGGACGAGACCCAGTACTTC. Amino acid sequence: CASSMMGSGGDETQYF.

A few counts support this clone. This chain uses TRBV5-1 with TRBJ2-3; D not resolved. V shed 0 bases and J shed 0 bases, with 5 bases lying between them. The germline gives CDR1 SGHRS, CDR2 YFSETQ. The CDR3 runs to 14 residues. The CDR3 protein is CASSLDTSTDTQYF. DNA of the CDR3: TGCGCCAGCAGCTTGGACACCAGCACAGATACGCAGTATTTT.

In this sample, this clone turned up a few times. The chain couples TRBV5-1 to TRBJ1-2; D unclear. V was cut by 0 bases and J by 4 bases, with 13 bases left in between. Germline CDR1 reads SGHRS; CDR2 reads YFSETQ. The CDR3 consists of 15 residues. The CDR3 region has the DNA TGCGCCAGCAGCTTGGTCGGGGATTCTGGCTATGGCTACACCTTC. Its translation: CASSLVGDSGYGYTF.

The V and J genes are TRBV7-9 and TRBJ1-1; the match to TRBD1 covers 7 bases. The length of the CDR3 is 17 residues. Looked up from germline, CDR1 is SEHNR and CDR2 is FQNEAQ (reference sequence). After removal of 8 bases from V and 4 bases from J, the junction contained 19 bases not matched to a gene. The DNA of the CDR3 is TGTGCCAGCGGAACCCCGGGACAGTTTTACCGAGGCACTGAAGCTTTCTTT. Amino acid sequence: CASGTPGQFYRGTEAFF.

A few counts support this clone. CDR3 protein: CASSLERQGNQPQHF. CDR3 sequence (DNA): TGTGCCAGCAGCCTGGAACGACAGGGGAATCAGCCCCAGCATTTT. The V gene is TRBV7-9, the J gene TRBJ1-5; 8 bases map to TRBD1. Per germline, CDR1 SEHNR and CDR2 FQNEAQ (reference sequence). The CDR3 consists of 15 residues. V was clipped by 5 bases and J by 4 bases; unmatched bases: 7.

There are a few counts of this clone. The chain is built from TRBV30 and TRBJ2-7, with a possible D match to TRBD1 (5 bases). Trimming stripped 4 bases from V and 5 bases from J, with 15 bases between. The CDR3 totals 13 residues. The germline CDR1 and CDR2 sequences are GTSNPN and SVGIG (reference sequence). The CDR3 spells CAWTTGSFNEQYF. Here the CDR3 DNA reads TGTGCCTGGACAACAGGATCCTTCAACGAGCAGTACTTC.

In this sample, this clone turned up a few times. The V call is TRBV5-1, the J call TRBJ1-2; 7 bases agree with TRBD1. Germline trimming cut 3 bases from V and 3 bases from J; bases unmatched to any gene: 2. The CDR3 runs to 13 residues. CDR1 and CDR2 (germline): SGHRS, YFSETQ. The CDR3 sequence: CASSSGTDYGYTF. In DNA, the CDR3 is TGCGCCAGCAGCTCCGGGACAGACTATGGCTACACCTTC.

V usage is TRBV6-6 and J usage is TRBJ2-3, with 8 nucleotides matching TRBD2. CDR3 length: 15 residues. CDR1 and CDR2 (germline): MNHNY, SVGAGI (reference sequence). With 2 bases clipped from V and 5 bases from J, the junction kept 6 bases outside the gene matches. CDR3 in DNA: TGTGCCAGCAGTTACCCCGGGACTAGTAGAGATACGCAGTATTTT. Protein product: CASSYPGTSRDTQYF.

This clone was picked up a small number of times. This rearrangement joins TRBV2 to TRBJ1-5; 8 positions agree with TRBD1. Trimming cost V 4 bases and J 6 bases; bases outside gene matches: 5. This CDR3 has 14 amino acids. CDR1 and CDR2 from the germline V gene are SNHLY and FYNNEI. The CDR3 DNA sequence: TGTGCCAGCAGTGGGGGGACAGGAGTTCAGCCCCAGCATTTT. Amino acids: CASSGGTGVQPQHF.

CDR3 nucleotides: TGTGCCAGCAGTGAAACCGGGACAGGGATTGATACGCAGTATTTT. Protein product: CASSETGTGIDTQYF. V is TRBV6-1 and J is TRBJ2-3; TRBD1 matches 9 bases. Losses at the gene ends were 2 bases for V and 6 bases for J; bases not matched to a gene: 6. This CDR3 is built from 15 residues. Germline CDR1 and CDR2: MNHNS and SASEGT.

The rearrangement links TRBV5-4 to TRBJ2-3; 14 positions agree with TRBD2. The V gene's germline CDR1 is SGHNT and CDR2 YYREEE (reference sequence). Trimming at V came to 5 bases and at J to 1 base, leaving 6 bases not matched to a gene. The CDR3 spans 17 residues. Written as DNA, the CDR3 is TGTGCCAGCAGGGGACTAGCGGGGGCCTGGGGCACAGATACGCAGTATTTT. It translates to CASRGLAGAWGTDTQYF. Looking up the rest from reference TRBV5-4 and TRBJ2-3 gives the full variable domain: ETGVTQSPTHLIKTRGQQVTLRCSSQSGHNTVSWYQQALGQGPQFIFQYYREEENGRGNFPPRFSGLQFPNYSSELNVNALELDDSALYLCASRGLAGAWGTDTQYFGPGTRLTVL.